Sequencing of this TCR beta chain was carried out in a study of long-term antiretroviral therapy in people with HIV. An immunoSEQ assay, version v3.0, was performed at survey level. Here immunoSEQ multiplex PCR was the method, and the copy in TCRdb shows in-frame clones only, minus some. The data hold 20,000 to 30,000 clones, with approximately 86% observed a single time. Regarding the study as a whole: All time points showed a repertoire dominated by clones expanded before ART. Blood draws took place between the mid-2000s and the late 2010s and possibly involved older ART regimens. Diversity went up after ART and still fell short of transplant donor controls.

The count of this clone is one. The antigen is unknown. HIV-positive participants were all treated in the United States. This CDR3 comprises 15 residues. The V and J ends lost 5 bases and 0 bases respectively, with 8 bases between them. CDR1 is SEHNR and CDR2 is FQNEAQ in the germline V gene (reference sequence). The material was unsorted PBMCs, obtained around 4.5 years after starting antiretroviral therapy. J is TRBJ2-6 and V is TRBV7-9; no definite D call. This sequence was found in a man aged 30 to 39 with HIV. CDR3 nucleotides: TGTGCCAGCAGCCAGATCGACTCTGGGGCCAACGTCCTGACTTTC. It encodes CASSQIDSGANVLTF. The complete variable domain, with remaining parts taken from reference TRBV7-9 and TRBJ2-6, reads DTGVSQNPRHKITKRGQNVTFRCDPISEHNRLYWYRQTLGQGPEFLTYFQNEAQLEKSRLLSDRFSAERPKGSFSTLEIQRTEQGDSAMYLCASSQIDSGANVLTFGAGSRLTVL.